This passage covers 25 T cell receptor beta chains from one sample sequenced in a study of T cells in localized non-small cell lung cancer. Sequencing was performed with immunoSEQ multiplex PCR; in TCRdb, only in-frame clones are kept and a portion is missing. The table shows tens of thousands of clones, with more than 80% occurring only once. This specimen consisted of PBMCs, obtained before any cancer treatment. Receptors originate from a man aged 40 to 69 with stage II lung adenocarcinoma.

The chain combines TRBV11-2 with TRBJ2-7, with D unresolved. The V gene lost 0 bases and the J gene lost 0 bases, with 3 bases spanning the gap. This CDR3 is 13 amino acids long. The germline CDR1 and CDR2 sequences are SGHAT and FQNNGV. Here the CDR3 DNA reads TGTGCCAGCAGCTTAGAGGCCTCCTACGAGCAGTACTTC. Protein product: CASSLEASYEQYF.

This chain connects TRBV5-1 to TRBJ1-2; D uncertain. The V gene lost 0 bases and the J gene lost 8 bases, with 17 bases spanning the gap. Germline V gene data show CDR1 as SGHRS and CDR2 as YFSETQ. The CDR3 spans 15 residues. The chain's CDR3 is CASSLDGPNVSGYTF. Written as DNA, the CDR3 is TGCGCCAGCAGCTTGGATGGCCCGAATGTGTCGGGCTACACCTTC.

V gene TRBV6-1 combines with J gene TRBJ2-3, with 9 bases identical to TRBD2. The CDR3 spans 15 residues. Trimming at V came to 8 bases and at J to 3 bases, leaving 9 bases not matched to a gene. Per germline, CDR1 MNHNS and CDR2 SASEGT. The CDR3 nucleotides are TGTGCCAGCTCCGAAGCGGGGGGAATGACAGATACGCAGTATTTT. Translating gives CASSEAGGMTDTQYF.

The rearrangement uses TRBV19 and TRBJ1-5, with D tentatively TRBD1 (6 bases). Looked up from germline, CDR1 is LNHDA and CDR2 is SQIVND (reference sequence). Between the trimmed V and J ends, which lost 4 bases and 3 bases, there was a span of 13 bases. This CDR3 region has 15 residues. The CDR3 region has the DNA TGTGCCAGTAGTACGGGGACAATCTCCAATCAGCCCCAGCATTTT. Translating gives CASSTGTISNQPQHF.

The chain recombines TRBV7-9 with TRBJ1-4, with TRBD1 matching over 10 bases. Per the germline V gene, CDR1 is SEHNR and CDR2 is FQNEAQ (reference sequence). The trim removed 3 bases at V and 5 bases at J, leaving 9 bases unmatched. This CDR3 contains 17 residues. The CDR3 protein is CASSFRLGQGFNEKLFF. The DNA of the CDR3 is TGTGCCAGCAGCTTTAGGTTGGGACAGGGGTTCAATGAAAAACTGTTTTTT.

This chain links TRBV5-4 with TRBJ2-5; the D gene is possibly TRBD1 (7 bases). Per the germline V gene, CDR1 is SGHNT and CDR2 is YYREEE (reference sequence). The CDR3 has 15 amino acids. Trimming stripped 3 bases from V and 5 bases from J, with 17 bases between. For the CDR3, the DNA is TGTGCCAGCAGCTATACGACAGGGAGCGGGGAGACCCAGTACTTC. It is translated as CASSYTTGSGETQYF. The full variable domain, in which reference TRBV5-4 and TRBJ2-5 provide the parts outside the CDR3, is ETGVTQSPTHLIKTRGQQVTLRCSSQSGHNTVSWYQQALGQGPQFIFQYYREEENGRGNFPPRFSGLQFPNYSSELNVNALELDDSALYLCASSYTTGSGETQYFGPGTRLLVL.

This clone has only a few counts. This chain connects TRBV19 to TRBJ2-5; D not resolved. From germline, CDR1 is LNHDA and CDR2 SQIVND (reference sequence). The CDR3 spans 14 residues. V lost 0 bases to trimming and J lost 4 bases, with 9 bases between them. In DNA form, the CDR3 reads TGTGCCAGTAGTATAGAAAGAGCCGCAGAGACCCAGTACTTC. This translates into CASSIERAAETQYF.

In its sample, this clone was seen once. The chain joins TRBV19 to TRBJ1-4; weak D call: TRBD1 (5 bases). Germline V lookup: CDR1 LNHDA, CDR2 SQIVND (reference sequence). This CDR3 is 14 amino acids long. V was cut by 7 bases and J by 4 bases, with 13 bases left in between. CDR3 bases: TGTGCCAGTAACCCCCAGGGAATTAATGAAAAACTGTTTTTT. Its translation is CASNPQGINEKLFF.

The chain links TRBV18 to TRBJ2-5; D unresolved. Trimming took 0 bases from V and 4 from J, leaving 9 bases between them. Germline lookup yields CDR1 KGHSH and CDR2 LQKENI. The CDR3 runs to 14 residues. The CDR3 sequence is CASSPPSVGETQYF. CDR3 coding DNA: TGTGCCAGCTCACCACCGTCAGTCGGAGAGACCCAGTACTTC. The variable domain in full, with the rest retrieved from reference TRBV18 and TRBJ2-5, is NAGVMQNPRHLVRRRGQEARLRCSPMKGHSHVYWYRQLPEEGLKFMVYLQKENIIDESGMPKERFSAEFPKEGPSILRIQQVVRGDSAAYFCASSPPSVGETQYFGPGTRLLVL.

The DNA of the CDR3 is TGTGCCAGCAGCTTGGAAGTATCCTACGAGCAGTACTTC. Amino acids: CASSLEVSYEQYF. V and J are TRBV5-5 and TRBJ2-7; no definite D call. Trimming removed 0 bases at V and 1 base at J, with 5 bases between. This CDR3 contains 13 residues. Germline V gene sequence: CDR1 SGHKS, CDR2 YYEKEE (reference sequence).

This sequence joins TRBV7-2 and TRBJ2-7; D is possibly TRBD1 or TRBD2 (5 bases each). Trimming removed 3 bases at V and 0 bases at J, with 9 bases between. CDR3 length: 14 residues. Germline CDR1 reads SGHTA; CDR2 reads FQGNSA. The CDR3 protein is CASSFPGGSYEQYF. In nucleotides, the CDR3 is TGTGCCAGCAGCTTCCCTGGGGGCTCCTACGAGCAGTACTTC.

This clone is medium-sized within its sample. Here the CDR3 DNA reads TGTGCCAGCAGCCAAGATTCTCCAGGGAGCTCTGGGGCCAACGTCCTGACTTTC. This sequence encodes CASSQDSPGSSGANVLTF. The J gene is TRBJ2-6, the V gene TRBV4-2; D possibly uses TRBD1 or TRBD2 (5 bases each). Trimming pared 0 bases from V and 0 bases from J, leaving 12 bases between. CDR3 length: 18 amino acids. Germline loops: CDR1 LGHNA, CDR2 YNFKEQ.

The V call is TRBV6-6, the J call TRBJ1-5; no definite D call. V lost 3 bases and J 6 bases, leaving 15 bases between the germline ends. Per the germline V gene, CDR1 is MNHNY and CDR2 is SVGAGI (reference sequence). The CDR3 is made up of 15 amino acids. The CDR3 DNA is TGTGCCAGCAGTTATCGGGCCCCCGGCAGTCAGCCCCAGCATTTT. Translating gives CASSYRAPGSQPQHF.

The chain uses TRBV11-2 and TRBJ2-3, with D perhaps TRBD2 (5 bases). CDR3 size: 16 residues. Germline-derived CDR1 and CDR2 are SGHAT and FQNNGV. V lost 0 bases and J lost 1, with 11 bases in between. The CDR3 here is CASSLDRAAGTDTQYF. The DNA of the CDR3 is TGTGCCAGCAGCTTAGATCGAGCGGCGGGCACAGATACGCAGTATTTT.

J is TRBJ2-7 and V is TRBV6-1, with 7 bases that match TRBD1. Germline-derived CDR1 and CDR2 are MNHNS and SASEGT. This CDR3 region has 15 residues. V lost 4 bases to trimming and J lost 2 bases; unmatched junction nucleotides: 8. CDR3 bases: TGTGCCAGCAGTGTATCCGGGACAGCTGCCTACGAGCAGTACTTC. Its translation: CASSVSGTAAYEQYF.

CDR3 protein: CASSLDLGEQFF. The DNA for the CDR3 is TGTGCCAGCAGCTTAGATCTAGGGGAGCAGTTCTTC. The V and J genes are TRBV7-6 and TRBJ2-1, with unresolved D. In germline, CDR1 is SGHVS, CDR2 FNYEAQ. The germline V and J ends were trimmed by 1 base and 10 bases, with 8 bases remaining between them. The CDR3 sequence is 12 residues long. The variable domain in full, with the rest retrieved from reference TRBV7-6 and TRBJ2-1, is GAGVSQSPRYKVTKRGQDVALRCDPISGHVSLYWYRQALGQGPEFLTYFNYEAQQDKSGLPNDRFSAERPEGSISTLTIQRTEQRDSAMYRCASSLDLGEQFFGPGTRLTVL.

This chain uses TRBV15 with TRBJ1-1, with D unresolved. CDR1 and CDR2 from the germline V gene are LNHNV and YYDKDF (reference sequence). Trimming took off 2 bases at V and 0 bases at J, with 13 bases between the two ends. This CDR3 region has 16 residues. For the CDR3, the DNA is TGTGCCACCAGCAGATTCGGGTTAGGCGTGAACACTGAAGCTTTCTTT. It translates to CATSRFGLGVNTEAFF.

The V call is TRBV7-9, the J call TRBJ2-7; 9 bases match TRBD2. CDR3 length: 17 amino acids. CDR1 is SEHNR, CDR2 FQNEAQ, per germline (reference sequence). Trimming took 2 bases from V and 4 from J; bases not matched to a gene: 12. CDR3 in amino acids: CASSLPRGRAPIYEQYF. CDR3 DNA sequence: TGTGCCAGCAGCTTACCCCGCGGGAGGGCCCCCATATACGAGCAGTACTTC. The full variable domain, with the rest looked up from reference TRBV7-9 and TRBJ2-7, is DTGVSQNPRHKITKRGQNVTFRCDPISEHNRLYWYRQTLGQGPEFLTYFQNEAQLEKSRLLSDRFSAERPKGSFSTLEIQRTEQGDSAMYLCASSLPRGRAPIYEQYFGPGTRLTVT.

This rearrangement joins TRBV7-9 to TRBJ2-5, with D uncertain. Per the germline V gene, CDR1 is SEHNR and CDR2 is FQNEAQ (reference sequence). V gave up 5 bases and J gave up 4 bases, with 17 bases separating them. The CDR3 has 15 residues. CDR3 DNA: TGTGCCAGCAGCCCGCCGATAAGATGGGGAGAGACCCAGTACTTC. As protein: CASSPPIRWGETQYF.

This clone came up a few times. The gene calls are TRBV4-1 and TRBJ2-7, with a possible D match to TRBD1 (5 bases). Germline assignment: CDR1 MGHRA and CDR2 YSYEKL. Trimming stripped 0 bases from V and 5 bases from J, with 11 bases between. The CDR3 spans 14 residues. CDR3 bases: TGCGCCAGCAGCCAAGAAAAGGGGTCAGACGAGCAGTACTTC. Translated: CASSQEKGSDEQYF.

The CDR3 spells CASSPVSSLNTGELFF. The CDR3 bases are TGTGCCAGCTCACCAGTTAGTAGTCTGAACACCGGGGAGCTGTTTTTT. The chain couples TRBV18 to TRBJ2-2; D unclear. Trimming pared 2 bases from V and 1 base from J, leaving 11 bases between. Per the germline V gene, CDR1 is KGHSH and CDR2 is LQKENI. The CDR3 runs 16 residues.

V gene TRBV19 combines with J gene TRBJ2-1, with D tentatively TRBD1 (6 bases). The CDR3 consists of 14 residues. V dropped 7 bases and J dropped 0 bases, with 10 bases sitting between them. Germline assignment: CDR1 LNHDA and CDR2 SQIVND (reference sequence). This CDR3 reads CASTGQSSYNEQFF. The CDR3 region has the DNA TGTGCCAGTACTGGACAGAGCTCCTACAATGAGCAGTTCTTC.

V is TRBV28 and J is TRBJ2-7; D is perhaps TRBD2 (6 bases). The CDR3 runs to 13 residues. Germline lookup yields CDR1 MDHEN and CDR2 SYDVKM. V was pared by 2 bases and J by 5 bases, with 10 bases between. The CDR3 DNA reads as TGTGCCAGCAGTTTAGGAGGGGCCGACGAGCAGTACTTC. Protein product: CASSLGGADEQYF.

The table lists this clone with many counts. V and J are TRBV18 and TRBJ1-1; TRBD1 matches at 8 bases. The CDR3 sequence is 13 residues long. The junction had 9 bases not matched to a gene; V was cut back by 5 bases and J by 10 bases. CDR1 is KGHSH and CDR2 is LQKENI in the germline V gene. The CDR3 DNA sequence: TGTGCCAGCTCAAGGACAGGGCTAGGTTTAGCTTTCTTT. It is translated as CASSRTGLGLAFF.

The V gene is TRBV13, the J gene TRBJ1-3; D is perhaps TRBD1 (5 bases). V was trimmed by 6 bases and J by 0 bases, leaving 15 bases between them. Per the germline V gene, CDR1 is PRHDT and CDR2 is FYEKMQ (reference sequence). CDR3 length: 16 amino acids. The CDR3: CASRAGTESSGNTIYF. DNA of the CDR3: TGTGCCAGCAGGGCGGGGACGGAGAGCTCTGGAAACACCATATATTTT. The whole variable domain, remainder taken from reference TRBV13 and TRBJ1-3, is AAGVIQSPRHLIKEKRETATLKCYPIPRHDTVYWYQQGPGQDPQFLISFYEKMQSDKGSIPDRFSAQQFSDYHSELNMSSLELGDSALYFCASRAGTESSGNTIYFGEGSWLTVV.